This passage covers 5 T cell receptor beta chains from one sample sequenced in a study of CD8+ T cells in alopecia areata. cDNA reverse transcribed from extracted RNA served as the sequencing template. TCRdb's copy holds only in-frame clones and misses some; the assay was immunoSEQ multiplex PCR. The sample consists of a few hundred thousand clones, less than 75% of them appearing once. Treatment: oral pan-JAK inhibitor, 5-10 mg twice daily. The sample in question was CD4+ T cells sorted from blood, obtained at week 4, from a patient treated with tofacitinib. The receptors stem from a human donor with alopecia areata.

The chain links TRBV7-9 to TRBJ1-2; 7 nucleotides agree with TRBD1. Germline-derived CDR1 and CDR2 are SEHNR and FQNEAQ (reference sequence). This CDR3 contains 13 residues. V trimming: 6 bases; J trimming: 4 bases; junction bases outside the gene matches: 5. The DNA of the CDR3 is TGTGCCAGCAGTTTGACAGGGAGCTATGGCTACACCTTC. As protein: CASSLTGSYGYTF.

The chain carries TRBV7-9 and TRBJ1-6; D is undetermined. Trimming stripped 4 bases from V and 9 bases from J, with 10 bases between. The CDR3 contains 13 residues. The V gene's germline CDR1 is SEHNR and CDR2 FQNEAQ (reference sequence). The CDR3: CASSSSATSPLHF. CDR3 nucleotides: TGTGCCAGCAGCTCAAGCGCCACTTCACCCCTCCACTTT.

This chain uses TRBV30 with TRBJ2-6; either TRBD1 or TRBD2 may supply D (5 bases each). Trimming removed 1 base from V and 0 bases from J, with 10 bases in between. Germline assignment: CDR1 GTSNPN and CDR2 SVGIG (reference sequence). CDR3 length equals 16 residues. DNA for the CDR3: TGTGCCTGGAGTGGAGGGGTTCGCTCTGGGGCCAACGTCCTGACTTTC. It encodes CAWSGGVRSGANVLTF.

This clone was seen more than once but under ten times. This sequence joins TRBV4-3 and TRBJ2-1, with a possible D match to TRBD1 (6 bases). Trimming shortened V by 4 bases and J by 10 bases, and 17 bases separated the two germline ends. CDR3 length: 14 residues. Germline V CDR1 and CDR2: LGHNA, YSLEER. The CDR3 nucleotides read TGCGCCAGCAGCCGGAACTCAGGGGATAACGAGCAGTTCTTC. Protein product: CASSRNSGDNEQFF.

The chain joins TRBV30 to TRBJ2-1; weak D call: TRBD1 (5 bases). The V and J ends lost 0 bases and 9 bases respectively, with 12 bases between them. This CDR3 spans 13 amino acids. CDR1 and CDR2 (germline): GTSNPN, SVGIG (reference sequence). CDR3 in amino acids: CAWSVGRVAEQFF. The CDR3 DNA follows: TGTGCCTGGAGTGTAGGCAGGGTCGCTGAGCAGTTCTTC.